This T cell receptor (beta chain) appears in the sequencing data of a study of blood T cells in healthy people across ages. Germline V gene lookup returns CDR1 MNHEY and CDR2 SVGAGI. The CDR3 loop spans 16 amino acids. Trimming stripped 7 bases from V and 0 bases from J, with 13 bases between. The sample providers were healthy Caucasian people from Russia, aged about 6 to 95. This clonotype was seen a handful of times. Its cognate antigen is unknown. Sample-barcoded 5' priming and a J-beta primer mix drove a second PCR of 7 to 11 cycles. TCRdb re-analysed the 5' RACE reads in MiXCR, keeping a single row per CDR3 protein. The top ten hold under 5% of the sample, which has 1,500,000 or so distinct CDR3 sequences, roughly 43% seen once. Overall study findings and caveats: Estimates drawn from one million T cells were deemed to understate diversity. Unknown CMV status may confound age-related changes in expanded clones. Older individuals had lower TCR beta diversity per million T cells (the decline was roughly linear).

The receptor comes from a woman aged 18-35 years in good health. What was sequenced was blood. V is TRBV6-5 and J is TRBJ2-6, with D possibly TRBD1 on 5 matching bases. The CDR3 bases are TGTGCCAGCACTGGCAGGGCATTCTCTGGGGCCAACGTCCTGACTTTC. Amino acids: CASTGRAFSGANVLTF.